This passage covers 8 T cell receptor beta chains from one sample sequenced in a study of blood T cell repertoires in COVID-19 (dated by TCRdb to 2018 to 2021). The library relied on the immunoSEQ multiplex PCR assay. TCRdb carries this immuneACCESS record with in-frame sequences only. Its versions omit some clonotypes, under half of them owing to an unresolved V gene in the studies checked, with the rest unexplained. The table for this sample lists 68,000 or so clones; 60% to 85% of them were counted only once. Of the sample, around 25% falls within the top ten clones. Input material: peripheral blood. Receptors were obtained from a human donor in a cohort sampled during active COVID-19.

A single count supports this clone. The chain is built from TRBV29-1 and TRBJ2-5; D may be TRBD1 (5 bases). The V gene's germline CDR1 is SQVTM and CDR2 ANQGSEA. V lost 4 bases, J lost 2 bases, and 8 bases lay in between. This CDR3 is 12 amino acids long. CDR3: CSVGQLQETQYF. CDR3 bases: TGCAGCGTTGGACAGTTACAAGAGACCCAGTACTTC.

This clone was seen a single time. V is TRBV9 and J is TRBJ2-5, with a weak D call TRBD2 (5 bases). This CDR3 has 15 amino acids. With 3 bases removed from V and 1 base from J, the gap between germline ends came to 13 bases. The germline V gene has CDR1 SGDLS and CDR2 YYNGEE. CDR3 sequence: CASSAQPAVQETQYF. The CDR3 DNA reads TGTGCCAGCAGCGCCCAGCCAGCGGTCCAAGAGACCCAGTACTTC.

The chain links TRBV29-1 to TRBJ1-1, with a possible D match to TRBD1 (6 bases). Trimming left V 7 bases short and J 4 bases short, with 13 bases between. Germline V gene sequence: CDR1 SQVTM, CDR2 ANQGSEA. The CDR3 runs 12 residues. The CDR3 nucleotides are TGCAGCGGATCAGGGGCGGCCACTGAAGCTTTCTTT. It specifies CSGSGAATEAFF. The full variable domain, in which reference TRBV29-1 and TRBJ1-1 provide the parts outside the CDR3, is SAVISQKPSRDICQRGTSLTIQCQVDSQVTMMFWYRQQPGQSLTLIATANQGSEATYESGFVIDKFPISRPNLTFSTLTVSNMSPEDSSIYLCSGSGAATEAFFGQGTRLTVV.

V usage is TRBV27 and J usage is TRBJ2-7, with D possibly being TRBD1 (5 bases). The CDR3 totals 13 residues. Germline V gene lookup returns CDR1 MNHEY and CDR2 SMNVEV (reference sequence). V lost 3 bases, J lost 1 base, and 7 bases lay in between. The DNA of the CDR3 is TGTGCCAGCAGTTTTAGGGGTTCCTACGAGCAGTACTTC. Translating gives CASSFRGSYEQYF.

The chain employs TRBV28 and TRBJ1-5; TRBD1 might be the D (6 bases). With 5 bases removed from V and 6 bases from J, the gap between germline ends came to 14 bases. The CDR3 extends over 14 amino acids. Germline V gene data show CDR1 as MDHEN and CDR2 as SYDVKM. In nucleotides, the CDR3 is TGTGCCAGCAGTGTCGAAGGGGGTGGTCAGCCCCAGCATTTT. Translation gives CASSVEGGGQPQHF.

The chain couples TRBV7-2 to TRBJ2-1; 7 positions match TRBD2. Unmatched junction bases numbered 15, after V lost 3 bases and J lost 7 bases. The CDR3 length is 17 residues. Per germline, CDR1 SGHTA and CDR2 FQGNSA. CDR3 coding DNA: TGTGCCAGCAGCTTTACCACTAGCGCATCCCAAGGAAATGAGCAGTTCTTC. Its protein is CASSFTTSASQGNEQFF.

This chain uses TRBV18 with TRBJ1-2; D uncertain. Trimming cost V 2 bases and J 7 bases, with 8 bases left between them. This CDR3 spans 12 amino acids. Germline-derived CDR1 and CDR2 are KGHSH and LQKENI. CDR3 sequence: CASSPLLSGYTF. CDR3 nucleotides: TGTGCCAGCTCACCATTGTTGAGTGGCTACACCTTC.

The chain recombines TRBV19 with TRBJ2-3; 12 bases fit TRBD1. This CDR3 comprises 15 residues. The germline V gene has CDR1 LNHDA and CDR2 SQIVND (reference sequence). J was trimmed by 2 bases and V by 3 bases; bases with no gene match: 0. Here the CDR3 reads CASSMGQGATDTQYF. The DNA of the CDR3 is TGTGCCAGTAGTATGGGACAGGGGGCCACAGATACGCAGTATTTT.